This T cell receptor beta chain was identified in a study of blood T cell repertoires in COVID-19. Turning to the study itself: Samples came from the United States, Italy and Spain, spanning acute and convalescent COVID-19.

The CDR3 runs to 15 residues. Unmatched junction bases numbered 8, after V lost 2 bases and J lost 8 bases. Per the germline V gene, CDR1 is GTSNPN and CDR2 is SVGIG (reference sequence). Clones were read by immunoSEQ multiplex PCR, and TCRdb kept only the in-frame ones, dropping some. The sample lists 95,000 to 150,000 clones, 78% occurring once. V gene TRBV30 combines with J gene TRBJ1-4; 10 nucleotides agree with TRBD1. Input material: peripheral blood. The clonotype originates from a man between 65 and 79 years old with acute or convalescent COVID-19. As DNA, the CDR3 is TGTGCCTGGAGTCAGCACGACAGGGGGCAGGAAAAACTGTTTTTT. Residues: CAWSQHDRGQEKLFF. The whole variable domain, remainder taken from reference TRBV30 and TRBJ1-4, is SQTIHQWPATLVQPVGSPLSLECTVEGTSNPNLYWYRQAAGRGLQLLFYSVGIGQISSEVPQNLSASRPQDRQFILSSKKLLLSDSGFYLCAWSQHDRGQEKLFFGSGTQLSVL.